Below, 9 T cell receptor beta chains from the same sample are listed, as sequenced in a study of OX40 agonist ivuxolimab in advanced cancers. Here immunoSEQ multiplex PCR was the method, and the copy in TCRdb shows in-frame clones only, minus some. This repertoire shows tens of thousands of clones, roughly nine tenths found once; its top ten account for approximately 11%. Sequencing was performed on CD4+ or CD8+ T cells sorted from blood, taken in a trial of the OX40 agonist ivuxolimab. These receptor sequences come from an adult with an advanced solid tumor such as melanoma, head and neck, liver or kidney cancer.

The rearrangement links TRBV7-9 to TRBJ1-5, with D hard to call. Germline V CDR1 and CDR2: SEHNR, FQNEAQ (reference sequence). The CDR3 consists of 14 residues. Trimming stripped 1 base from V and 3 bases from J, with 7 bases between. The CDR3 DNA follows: TGTGCCAGCAGCTTAGGGTCCTACAATCAGCCCCAGCATTTT. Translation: CASSLGSYNQPQHF. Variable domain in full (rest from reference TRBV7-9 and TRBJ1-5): DTGVSQNPRHKITKRGQNVTFRCDPISEHNRLYWYRQTLGQGPEFLTYFQNEAQLEKSRLLSDRFSAERPKGSFSTLEIQRTEQGDSAMYLCASSLGSYNQPQHFGDGTRLSIL.

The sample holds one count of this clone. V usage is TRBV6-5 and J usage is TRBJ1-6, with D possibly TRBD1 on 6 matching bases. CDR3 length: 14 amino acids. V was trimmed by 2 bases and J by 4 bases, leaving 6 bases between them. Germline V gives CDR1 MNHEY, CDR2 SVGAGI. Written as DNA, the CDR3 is TGTGCCAGCAGTTACCAGGGGTATAATTCACCCCTCCACTTT. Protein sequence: CASSYQGYNSPLHF.

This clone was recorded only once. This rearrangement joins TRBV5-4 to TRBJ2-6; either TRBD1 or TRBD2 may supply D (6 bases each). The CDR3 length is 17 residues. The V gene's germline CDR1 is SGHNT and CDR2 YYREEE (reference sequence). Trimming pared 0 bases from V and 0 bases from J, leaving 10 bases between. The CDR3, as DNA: TGTGCCAGCAGCTTGGTGGGGGGCAGCTCTGGGGCCAACGTCCTGACTTTC. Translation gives CASSLVGGSSGANVLTF.

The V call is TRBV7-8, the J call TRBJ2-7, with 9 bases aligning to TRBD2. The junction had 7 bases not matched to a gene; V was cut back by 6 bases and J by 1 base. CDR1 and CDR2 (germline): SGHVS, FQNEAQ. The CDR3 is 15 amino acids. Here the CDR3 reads CASSHSGGPSYEQYF. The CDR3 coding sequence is TGTGCCAGCAGTCATAGCGGGGGACCATCCTACGAGCAGTACTTC.

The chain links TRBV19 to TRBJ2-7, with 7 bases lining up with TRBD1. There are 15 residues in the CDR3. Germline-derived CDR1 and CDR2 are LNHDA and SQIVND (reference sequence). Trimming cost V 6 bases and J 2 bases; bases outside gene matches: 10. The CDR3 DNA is TGTGCCAGTAGAGAGGCCGGGACAGTTACCTACGAGCAGTACTTC. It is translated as CASREAGTVTYEQYF.

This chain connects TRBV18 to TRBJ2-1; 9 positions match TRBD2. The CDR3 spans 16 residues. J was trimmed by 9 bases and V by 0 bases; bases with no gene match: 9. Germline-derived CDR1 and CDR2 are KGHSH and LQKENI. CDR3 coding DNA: TGTGCCAGCTCACCACCGAGGACTAGCGTGGGAGGTGAGCAGTTCTTC. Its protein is CASSPPRTSVGGEQFF.

Here the CDR3 reads CASSPMDSSNTGELFF. The CDR3 bases are TGTGCCAGCTCACCCATGGACAGTTCGAACACCGGGGAGCTGTTTTTT. The chain employs TRBV18 and TRBJ2-2; D possibly corresponds to TRBD1 (6 bases). The germline V and J ends were trimmed by 3 bases and 0 bases, with 11 bases remaining between them. The CDR3 is made up of 16 amino acids. Germline CDR1 reads KGHSH; CDR2 reads LQKENI.

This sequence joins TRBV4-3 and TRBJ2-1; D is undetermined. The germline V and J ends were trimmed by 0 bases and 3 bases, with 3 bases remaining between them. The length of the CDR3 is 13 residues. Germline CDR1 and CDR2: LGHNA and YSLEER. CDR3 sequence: CASSQDDYNEQFF. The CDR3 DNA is TGCGCCAGCAGCCAAGACGACTACAATGAGCAGTTCTTC.

The CDR3 nucleotides read TGTGCCAGCTCACCACGACAGGGGATCACCTCTAACTATGGCTACACCTTC. Protein sequence: CASSPRQGITSNYGYTF. The V gene is TRBV18, the J gene TRBJ1-2; 8 positions match TRBD1. Per the germline V gene, CDR1 is KGHSH and CDR2 is LQKENI. Trimming took 1 base from V and 0 from J; bases not matched to a gene: 7. The length of the CDR3 is 17 residues. The full variable domain, rest sourced from reference TRBV18 and TRBJ1-2, is NAGVMQNPRHLVRRRGQEARLRCSPMKGHSHVYWYRQLPEEGLKFMVYLQKENIIDESGMPKERFSAEFPKEGPSILRIQQVVRGDSAAYFCASSPRQGITSNYGYTFGSGTRLTVV.